This T cell receptor (beta chain) appears in the sequencing data of a study of response to subunit inactivated influenza vaccine. Trimming cost V 0 bases and J 0 bases, with 10 bases left between them. Germline CDR1 reads SGDLS; CDR2 reads YYNGEE. The CDR3 has 16 amino acids. In this sample, this clonotype turned up many times. TCRdb re-derived calls from the RT-PCR reads in MiXCR, one entry per CDR3 protein. The data contain about half a million distinct CDR3 sequences, 7.5% to 8.5% of them singletons. This receptor was taken from a man in his fifties or sixties who received an inactivated influenza vaccine. Sequenced here: PBMCs from blood, sampled less than 30 months after vaccination. The genes are TRBV9 and TRBJ2-1, with no clear D. CDR3 DNA sequence: TGTGCCAGCAGCGTAGATGTGGCGACCTCCTACAATGAGCAGTTCTTC. Translating gives CASSVDVATSYNEQFF.